A selection of T cell receptor beta chains follows, all from one sample in a study of CD8 T cells in Susac syndrome. Each CDR3 protein gets one entry after TCRdb re-called the immunoSEQ multiplex PCR reads with MiXCR. The sample lists under 95,000 distinct CDR3 sequences, 95% seen once, with approximately 0.48% in the top ten. The sample was CD8+ T cells from PBMCs. The receptors were sampled from a human donor with Susac syndrome. Both conserved end residues are trimmed from each CDR3.

j_call v_call cdr3_length cdr3_aa
TRBJ1-2 TRBV29-1 12 SVPKTGINYGYT
TRBJ2-5 TRBV6-5 9 ASSSEETQY
TRBJ2-6 TRBV5-4 12 ASTDSSGANVLT
TRBJ1-1 TRBV20-1 10 SARDGNTEAF
TRBJ1-3 TRBV14 15 ASSPGPGKTSGNTIY
TRBJ1-4 TRBV5-1 11 ASTGAPNEKLF
TRBJ1-1 TRBV5-1 10 ASSSTGTEAF
TRBJ2-5 TRBV2 13 ASSVLAALQETQY
TRBJ2-7 TRBV28 12 ASSFRQGNYEQY
TRBJ2-7 TRBV30 11 AWSVAGAGEQY
TRBJ2-3 TRBV20-1 12 SASSGQSTDTQY
TRBJ1-5 TRBV7-9 12 ASSGDVSNQPQH
TRBJ2-7 TRBV4-1 15 ASSQDRLGRGDYEQY
TRBJ2-7 TRBV5-6 12 ASSLGGPIYEQY
TRBJ2-2 TRBV2 12 ASSGSSNTGELF
TRBJ2-7 TRBV30 11 AWSVEPRYEQY
TRBJ1-1 TRBV5-1 11 ASSLGTETEAF
TRBJ2-7 TRBV12-5 12 ASGPGHLSYEQY
TRBJ2-1 TRBV9 11 ASSRDRPNEQF
TRBJ2-1 TRBV24-1 9 ATSDTREQF
TRBJ2-3 TRBV6-5 16 ASSYAPWDSASTDTQY
TRBJ2-7 TRBV27 13 ASSLKGQGSYEQY
TRBJ2-3 TRBV24-1 9 ATSDDLLQY